A single sample gave rise to the 20 T cell receptor beta chains below, sequenced in a study of blood T cell repertoires in COVID-19. Some clones are missing from TCRdb's copy, which holds only in-frame ones; the method was immunoSEQ multiplex PCR. The sample gives about 300,000 clones, approximately 90% of which show up once; approximately 6.6% is in the top ten. Sequenced material: peripheral blood. Every receptor here comes from a woman in her twenties or thirties who had recovered from COVID-19.

This clone was picked up one time. This chain connects TRBV19 to TRBJ2-5, with TRBD2 matching 10 bases. The CDR3 runs 15 residues. V was pared by 8 bases and J by 2 bases, with 8 bases of the junction left unmatched. The germline gives CDR1 LNHDA, CDR2 SQIVND (reference sequence). CDR3 sequence (DNA): TGTGCCAGTGGGCTAGCGGGGGCCCGACAAGAGACCCAGTACTTC. This codes for CASGLAGARQETQYF. Variable domain in full (rest from reference TRBV19 and TRBJ2-5): DGGITQSPKYLFRKEGQNVTLSCEQNLNHDAMYWYRQDPGQGLRLIYYSQIVNDFQKGDIAEGYSVSREKKESFPLTVTSAQKNPTAFYLCASGLAGARQETQYFGPGTRLLVL.

The J gene is TRBJ1-1, the V gene TRBV7-8, with D possibly TRBD1 on 6 matching bases. CDR1 and CDR2 (germline): SGHVS, FQNEAQ. The CDR3 totals 16 residues. Trimming stripped 0 bases from V and 0 bases from J, with 11 bases between. The CDR3 region has the DNA TGTGCCAGCAGCTTAGCCGGGGGGCGGATGAACACTGAAGCTTTCTTT. It specifies CASSLAGGRMNTEAFF. Full variable domain (rest looked up from reference TRBV7-8 and TRBJ1-1): GAGVSQSPRYKVAKRGQDVALRCDPISGHVSLFWYQQALGQGPEFLTYFQNEAQLDKSGLPSDRFFAERPEGSVSTLKIQRTQQEDSAVYLCASSLAGGRMNTEAFFGQGTRLTVV.

This chain connects TRBV7-3 to TRBJ2-2, with D uncertain. The CDR3 sequence is 15 residues long. The germline V gene encodes CDR1 SGHTA and CDR2 FQGTGA. Trimming removed 5 bases at V and 0 bases at J, with 10 bases between. CDR3 sequence: CASSAPGANTGELFF. The CDR3 region has the DNA TGTGCCAGCAGCGCCCCGGGTGCGAACACCGGGGAGCTGTTTTTT.

This clone was recorded only once. V is TRBV2 and J is TRBJ1-1, with no clear D. Looked up from germline, CDR1 is SNHLY and CDR2 is FYNNEI. Trimming shortened V by 1 base and J by 3 bases, and 6 bases separated the two germline ends. This CDR3 has 13 residues. CDR3: CASSEGQYTEAFF. In nucleotides, the CDR3 is TGTGCCAGCAGTGAAGGTCAGTACACTGAAGCTTTCTTT.

The chain combines TRBV5-1 with TRBJ2-2; D gene ambiguous. Germline V lookup: CDR1 SGHRS, CDR2 YFSETQ. CDR3 length equals 15 residues. Trimming stripped 4 bases from V and 2 bases from J, with 12 bases between. The CDR3 protein is CASSLEAGNTGELFF. The CDR3, as DNA: TGCGCCAGCAGCCTGGAAGCCGGTAACACCGGGGAGCTGTTTTTT.

In its sample, this clone was seen once. The chain couples TRBV6-5 to TRBJ2-3; tentatively, D is TRBD2 (6 bases). The V gene lost 6 bases and the J gene lost 2 bases, with 6 bases spanning the gap. Germline V gene sequence: CDR1 MNHEY, CDR2 SVGAGI. The CDR3 is 12 residues long. This CDR3 is CASRDYTDTQYF. Written as DNA, the CDR3 is TGTGCCAGCAGGGACTACACAGATACGCAGTATTTT.

The chain joins TRBV11-2 to TRBJ2-3, with unresolved D. The germline V and J ends were trimmed by 0 bases and 6 bases, with 13 bases remaining between them. Per the germline V gene, CDR1 is SGHAT and CDR2 is FQNNGV. This CDR3 is 15 amino acids long. The CDR3: CASSLDPSNRDTQYF. The CDR3 DNA sequence: TGTGCCAGCAGCTTAGACCCCTCGAATCGGGATACGCAGTATTTT.

The CDR3 DNA sequence: TGTGCCAGCAGCTTAACCGGGACTTCGAACACCGGGGAGCTGTTTTTT. This encodes CASSLTGTSNTGELFF. This chain connects TRBV9 to TRBJ2-2; possible D gene TRBD2, 6 bases. Germline V gene data show CDR1 as SGDLS and CDR2 as YYNGEE. CDR3 length: 16 amino acids. The V and J ends lost 4 bases and 0 bases respectively, with 13 bases between them.

J is TRBJ1-2 and V is TRBV19; a weak D match, TRBD1 (5 bases). V was cut by 1 base and J by 2 bases, with 11 bases left in between. The CDR3 covers 15 residues. Germline CDR1 and CDR2: LNHDA and SQIVND (reference sequence). The CDR3 DNA follows: TGTGCCAGTAGTATAGGGGGCGGAACCAACTATGGCTACACCTTC. Translation gives CASSIGGGTNYGYTF.

This clone was observed a single time. V is TRBV19 and J is TRBJ1-1, with D uncertain. CDR3 length: 13 amino acids. The germline gives CDR1 LNHDA, CDR2 SQIVND (reference sequence). The germline V and J ends were trimmed by 4 bases and 1 base, with 7 bases remaining between them. Written as DNA, the CDR3 is TGTGCCAGTAGTACAGGCAAGAACACTGAAGCTTTCTTT. It encodes CASSTGKNTEAFF.

The V and J genes are TRBV15 and TRBJ1-4; weak D call: TRBD1 (5 bases). The V gene's germline CDR1 is LNHNV and CDR2 YYDKDF (reference sequence). The V end lost 5 bases, the J end lost 5 bases, and 15 bases lay between the germline ends. The CDR3 is 15 residues long. CDR3 protein: CATSPEDNLNEKLFF. As DNA, the CDR3 is TGTGCCACCAGCCCCGAGGACAACTTGAATGAAAAACTGTTTTTT. Together with reference TRBV15 and TRBJ1-4, the CDR3 gives the full variable domain: DAMVIQNPRYQVTQFGKPVTLSCSQTLNHNVMYWYQQKSSQAPKLLFHYYDKDFNNEADTPDNFQSRRPNTSFCFLDIRSPGLGDTAMYLCATSPEDNLNEKLFFGSGTQLSVL.

The chain employs TRBV10-3 and TRBJ2-1, with TRBD1 matching 10 bases. Germline V lookup: CDR1 ENHRY, CDR2 SYGVKD. This CDR3 contains 13 residues. J was trimmed by 10 bases and V by 7 bases; bases with no gene match: 7. The DNA of the CDR3 is TGTGCCATCAACAGACAGGGGGCCGGGGAGCAGTTCTTC. The encoded protein is CAINRQGAGEQFF.

The chain is built from TRBV5-1 and TRBJ2-5, with 9 bases that match TRBD2. The CDR3 sequence is 16 residues long. The V gene's germline CDR1 is SGHRS and CDR2 YFSETQ. Trimming took 4 bases from V and 3 from J; bases not matched to a gene: 10. As DNA, the CDR3 is TGCGCCAGCAGCCCTGGGGCTGGCGGGGGGGAAGAGACCCAGTACTTC. It translates to CASSPGAGGGEETQYF.

The rearrangement links TRBV7-2 to TRBJ2-7; TRBD2 matches at 8 bases. V dropped 4 bases and J dropped 3; count of bases not matched to a gene: 5. Germline lookup yields CDR1 SGHTA and CDR2 FQGNSA. The CDR3 has 14 residues. Here the CDR3 DNA reads TGTGCCAGCAGCTCCGGCGGGGGGATCTACGAGCAGTACTTC. This gives the protein CASSSGGGIYEQYF.

This clone turned up a few times. The chain carries TRBV7-9 and TRBJ2-1; 8 bases match TRBD2. Per the germline V gene, CDR1 is SEHNR and CDR2 is FQNEAQ (reference sequence). V trimming: 5 bases; J trimming: 9 bases; junction bases outside the gene matches: 9. The CDR3 has 14 residues. CDR3 in DNA: TGTGCCAGCAGCCCGGGGGGGGTACGACGTGAGCAGTTCTTC. It yields the protein CASSPGGVRREQFF.

This sequence joins TRBV5-1 and TRBJ2-1; 16 positions agree with TRBD2. This CDR3 spans 19 amino acids. J lost 0 bases, V lost 4 bases, and 7 bases had no gene match. Looked up from germline, CDR1 is SGHRS and CDR2 is YFSETQ. The CDR3 DNA reads TGCGCCAGCAGCCTGGGACTAGCGGGGGGGCCAGGCTCCTACAATGAGCAGTTCTTC. It codes for CASSLGLAGGPGSYNEQFF.

The chain couples TRBV19 to TRBJ2-2; 9 nucleotides align to TRBD1. The CDR3 runs 17 residues. Germline loops: CDR1 LNHDA, CDR2 SQIVND (reference sequence). The J segment lost 6 bases and the V segment lost 6 bases, leaving 14 bases of the junction unmatched. This CDR3 reads CASRSSGQGFSAGELFF. CDR3 nucleotides: TGTGCCAGTAGGAGCTCGGGACAGGGTTTTTCGGCCGGGGAGCTGTTTTTT.

This chain connects TRBV5-1 to TRBJ1-6; maybe TRBD1 (5 bases). Trimming removed 0 bases from V and 6 bases from J, with 13 bases in between. The CDR3 totals 16 residues. CDR1 and CDR2 (germline): SGHRS, YFSETQ. The CDR3 nucleotides read TGCGCCAGCAGCTTGGCCATGGGGCGGTCTAATTCACCCCTCCACTTT. Its protein product is CASSLAMGRSNSPLHF.

Details on this clone: Compared with germline, one end of the junction differs, possibly owing to a read error. V gene TRBV5-6 combines with J gene TRBJ2-4; TRBD1 agrees at 8 bases. The CDR3 consists of 17 residues. Germline-derived CDR1 and CDR2 are SGHDT and YYEEEE. The CDR3 protein is CASSLAVRDRPKNIQYF. As DNA, the CDR3 is TGTGCCAGCAGCTTGGCCGTTAGGGACAGGCCCAAGAACATTCAGTACTTC.

CDR3 nucleotides: TGTGCCAGCAGCTTGGCCAGGGGGCAATACGAGCAGTACTTC. It specifies CASSLARGQYEQYF. J is TRBJ2-7 and V is TRBV5-4; 8 nucleotides align to TRBD1. V dropped 0 bases and J dropped 4; count of bases not matched to a gene: 3. CDR3 length: 14 residues. The V gene's germline CDR1 is SGHNT and CDR2 YYREEE (reference sequence).